The entry below gives a single T cell receptor (beta chain) sequence along with its context. This record belongs to a study of OX40 agonist ivuxolimab in advanced cancers. Trimming took 1 base from V and 5 from J; bases not matched to a gene: 4. Germline values: CDR1 SGHVS, CDR2 FNYEAQ. This CDR3 is built from 14 residues. Some clones are missing from TCRdb's copy, which holds only in-frame ones; the method was immunoSEQ multiplex PCR. The data hold 52,000 or so clones, with around 94% observed a single time. The rearrangement links TRBV7-6 to TRBJ1-1; 7 bases match TRBD1. The sample was CD4+ or CD8+ T cells sorted from blood, taken in a trial of the OX40 agonist ivuxolimab. The receptor was derived from an adult with an advanced solid tumor such as melanoma, head and neck, liver or kidney cancer. The CDR3 sequence is CASSLVQGETEAFF. The CDR3 DNA is TGTGCCAGCAGCTTAGTGCAGGGGGAGACTGAAGCTTTCTTT. Together with reference TRBV7-6 and TRBJ1-1, the CDR3 gives the full variable domain: GAGVSQSPRYKVTKRGQDVALRCDPISGHVSLYWYRQALGQGPEFLTYFNYEAQQDKSGLPNDRFSAERPEGSISTLTIQRTEQRDSAMYRCASSLVQGETEAFFGQGTRLTVV.